These T cell receptor beta chains were read from a single sample in a study of spatial heterogeneity in lung cancer. A single record per CDR3 protein comes from TCRdb applying MiXCR to the 5' RACE reads. The table lists around 6,400 distinct CDR3 sequences, less than 8% of them singletons. Sequences were derived from lung tumor tissue, sampled at surgery. The receptor source for this set is a male donor with early-stage non-small cell lung cancer. Each CDR3 is given with its conserved first and last residue. Expanded clones get a size class; other rows say once, few or many, or leave the size out.

clone size: medium-sized
J gene: TRBJ1-2
V gene: TRBV20-1
CDR3 protein: CSAGQGSENYGYTF

clone size: many
J gene: TRBJ1-5
V gene: TRBV20-1
CDR3 protein: CSASRGTENQPQHF

clone size: many
J gene: TRBJ2-5
V gene: TRBV20-1
CDR3 protein: CSARDGVDPQETQYF

clone size: medium-sized
J gene: TRBJ1-2
V gene: TRBV27
CDR3 protein: CASTVPGQGPWGYGYTF

clone size: many
J gene: TRBJ2-7
V gene: TRBV20-1
CDR3 protein: CSAREGLAFYEQYF

clone size: many
J gene: TRBJ2-4
V gene: TRBV4-1
CDR3 protein: CASSQRITSGAKNIQYF

clone size: -
J gene: TRBJ2-7
V gene: TRBV6-5
CDR3 protein: CASSYLGGSSYEQYF

clone size: -
J gene: TRBJ2-1
V gene: TRBV6-5
CDR3 protein: CASSYSRDEQFF

clone size: many
J gene: TRBJ2-3
V gene: TRBV2
CDR3 protein: CASSEWIGLGGTDTQYF

clone size: medium-sized
J gene: TRBJ2-7
V gene: TRBV28
CDR3 protein: CASSSVGLAGPGGGDF

clone size: many
J gene: TRBJ2-5
V gene: TRBV7-2
CDR3 protein: CASSLESGTQYF

clone size: many
J gene: TRBJ2-3
V gene: TRBV20-1
CDR3 protein: CSARTGGPTDTQYF

clone size: many
J gene: TRBJ2-5
V gene: TRBV5-1
CDR3 protein: CASSPWGGPQETQYF

clone size: -
J gene: TRBJ1-6
V gene: TRBV5-1
CDR3 protein: CASSLDRNSYNSPLHF

clone size: medium-sized
J gene: TRBJ2-7
V gene: TRBV6-5
CDR3 protein: CASRPERLVDREPGEQYF

clone size: many
J gene: TRBJ2-7
V gene: TRBV10-3
CDR3 protein: CAISEASGTAYEQYF

clone size: -
J gene: TRBJ2-3
V gene: TRBV7-9
CDR3 protein: CASSFAGTGLTDTQYF

clone size: many
J gene: TRBJ2-5
V gene: TRBV20-1
CDR3 protein: CSARRGLAGFETQYF

clone size: medium-sized
J gene: TRBJ2-1
V gene: TRBV6-5
CDR3 protein: CASSRSLGNEQFF

clone size: -
J gene: TRBJ2-7
V gene: TRBV28
CDR3 protein: CASSWDSSYEQYF

clone size: -
J gene: TRBJ2-3
V gene: TRBV7-9
CDR3 protein: CASRPYRGSADTQYF

clone size: medium-sized
J gene: TRBJ2-7
V gene: TRBV6-6
CDR3 protein: CASRPRDSSYEQYF

clone size: medium-sized
J gene: TRBJ2-2
V gene: TRBV4-2
CDR3 protein: CASSPLAGGLTGELFF

clone size: medium-sized
J gene: TRBJ2-2
V gene: TRBV2
CDR3 protein: CASSPGTGITGELFF

clone size: medium-sized
J gene: TRBJ2-7
V gene: TRBV10-3
CDR3 protein: CATGVGGLSSYEQYF

clone size: few
J gene: TRBJ1-5
V gene: TRBV5-1
CDR3 protein: CASSLTGGDQPQHF

clone size: many
J gene: TRBJ1-1
V gene: TRBV3-1
CDR3 protein: CASSPPLGDRGNTEAFF

clone size: many
J gene: TRBJ1-5
V gene: TRBV7-2
CDR3 protein: CASSLVGDGNQPQHF

clone size: large
J gene: TRBJ2-1
V gene: TRBV20-1
CDR3 protein: CSARVLAGAYNEQFF

clone size: medium-sized
J gene: TRBJ2-7
V gene: TRBV28
CDR3 protein: CASTSGTSGGRSSYEQYF